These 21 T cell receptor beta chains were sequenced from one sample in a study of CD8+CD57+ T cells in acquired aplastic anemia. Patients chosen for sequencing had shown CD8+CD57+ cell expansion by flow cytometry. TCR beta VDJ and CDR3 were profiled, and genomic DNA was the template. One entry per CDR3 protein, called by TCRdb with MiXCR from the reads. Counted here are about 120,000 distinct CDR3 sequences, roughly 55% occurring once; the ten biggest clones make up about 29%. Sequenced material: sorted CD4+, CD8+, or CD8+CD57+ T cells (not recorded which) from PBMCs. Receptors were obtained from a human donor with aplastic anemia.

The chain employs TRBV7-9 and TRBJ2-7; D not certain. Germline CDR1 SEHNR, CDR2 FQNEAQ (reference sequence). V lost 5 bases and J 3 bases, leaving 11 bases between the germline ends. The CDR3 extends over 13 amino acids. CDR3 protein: CASSPPGLYEQYF. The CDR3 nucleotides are TGTGCCAGCAGCCCCCCCGGTCTCTACGAGCAGTACTTC. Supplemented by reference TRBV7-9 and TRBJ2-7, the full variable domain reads DTGVSQNPRHKITKRGQNVTFRCDPISEHNRLYWYRQTLGQGPEFLTYFQNEAQLEKSRLLSDRFSAERPKGSFSTLEIQRTEQGDSAMYLCASSPPGLYEQYFGPGTRLTVT.

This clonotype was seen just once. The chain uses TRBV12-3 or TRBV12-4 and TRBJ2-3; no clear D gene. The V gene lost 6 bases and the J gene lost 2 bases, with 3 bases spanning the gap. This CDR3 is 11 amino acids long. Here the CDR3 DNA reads TGTGCCAGCAGGGTCACAGATACGCAGTATTTT. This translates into CASRVTDTQYF.

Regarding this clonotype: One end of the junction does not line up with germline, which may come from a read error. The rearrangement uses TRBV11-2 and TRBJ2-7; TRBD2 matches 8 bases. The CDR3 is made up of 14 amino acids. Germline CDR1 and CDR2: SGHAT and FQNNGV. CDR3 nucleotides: TGTGCCCGCAGTTCCGGGGGGGTCCTCTACGAGCAGTACTTC. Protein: CARSSGGVLYEQYF.

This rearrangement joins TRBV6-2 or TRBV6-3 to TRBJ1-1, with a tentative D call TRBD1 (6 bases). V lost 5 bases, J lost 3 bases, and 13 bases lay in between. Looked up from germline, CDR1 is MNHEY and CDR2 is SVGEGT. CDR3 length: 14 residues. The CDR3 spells CASSATGTDTEAFF. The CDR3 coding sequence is TGTGCCAGCAGTGCTACAGGGACGGACACTGAAGCTTTCTTT.

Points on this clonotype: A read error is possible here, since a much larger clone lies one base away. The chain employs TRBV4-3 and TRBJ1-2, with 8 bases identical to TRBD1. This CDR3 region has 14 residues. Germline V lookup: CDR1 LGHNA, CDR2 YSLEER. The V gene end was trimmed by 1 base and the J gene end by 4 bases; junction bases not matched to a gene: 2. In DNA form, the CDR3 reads TGCGCCAGCAGCCAAGGAGACAGGGGCTATGGCTACACCTTC. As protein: CASSQGDRGYGYTF.

Written as DNA, the CDR3 is TGTGCCACCAGTGATGGCCCGGGACAGGCTTGGAACGAGCAGTACTTC. It encodes CATSDGPGQAWNEQYF. This chain connects TRBV24-1 to TRBJ2-7; TRBD1 matches at 8 bases. CDR1 KGHDR and CDR2 SFDVKD come from the germline V gene. J lost 5 bases, V lost 3 bases, and 11 bases had no gene match. This CDR3 has 16 amino acids.

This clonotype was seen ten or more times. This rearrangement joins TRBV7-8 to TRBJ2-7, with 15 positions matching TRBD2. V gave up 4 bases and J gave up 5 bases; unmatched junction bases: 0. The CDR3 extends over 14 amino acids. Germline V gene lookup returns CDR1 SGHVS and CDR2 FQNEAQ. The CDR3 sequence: CASSWTSGGDEQYF. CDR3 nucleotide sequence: TGTGCCAGCAGCTGGACTAGCGGGGGGGACGAGCAGTACTTC.

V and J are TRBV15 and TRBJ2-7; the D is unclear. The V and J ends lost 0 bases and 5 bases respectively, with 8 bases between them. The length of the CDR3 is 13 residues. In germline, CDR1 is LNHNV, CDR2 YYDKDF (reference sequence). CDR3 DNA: TGTGCCACCAGCAGAGATTTAGCACACGAGCAGTACTTC. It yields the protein CATSRDLAHEQYF.

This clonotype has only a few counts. The CDR3 loop is CAISDPGTGISYEQYF. CDR3 DNA sequence: TGTGCCATCAGTGATCCCGGGACAGGGATCTCCTACGAGCAGTACTTC. The gene calls are TRBV10-3 and TRBJ2-7, with 9 bases matching TRBD1. This CDR3 has 16 amino acids. Germline values: CDR1 ENHRY, CDR2 SYGVKD. V gave up 3 bases and J gave up 0 bases; unmatched junction bases: 6.

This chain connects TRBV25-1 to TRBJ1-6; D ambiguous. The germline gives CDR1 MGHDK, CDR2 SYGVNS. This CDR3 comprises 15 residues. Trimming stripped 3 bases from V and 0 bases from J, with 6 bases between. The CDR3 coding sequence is TGTGCCAGCAGTGAGCAAGGCTCCTATAATTCACCCCTCCACTTT. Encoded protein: CASSEQGSYNSPLHF.

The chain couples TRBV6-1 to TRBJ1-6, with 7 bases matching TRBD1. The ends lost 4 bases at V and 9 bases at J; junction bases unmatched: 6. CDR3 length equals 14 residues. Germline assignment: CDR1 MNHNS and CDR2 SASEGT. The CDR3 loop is CASSAAGGVSPLHF. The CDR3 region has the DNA TGTGCCAGCAGTGCGGCAGGGGGTGTTTCACCCCTCCACTTT.

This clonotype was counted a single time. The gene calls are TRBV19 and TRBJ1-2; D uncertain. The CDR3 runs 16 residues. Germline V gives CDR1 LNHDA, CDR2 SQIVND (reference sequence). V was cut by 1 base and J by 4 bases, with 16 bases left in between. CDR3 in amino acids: CASSIAEMTSLYGYTF. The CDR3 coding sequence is TGTGCCAGTAGTATAGCGGAGATGACTTCGCTCTATGGCTACACCTTC.

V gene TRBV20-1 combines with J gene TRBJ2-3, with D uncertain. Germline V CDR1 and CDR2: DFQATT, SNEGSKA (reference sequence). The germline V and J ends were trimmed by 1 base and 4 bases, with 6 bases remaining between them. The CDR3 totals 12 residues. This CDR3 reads CSARGTADTQYF. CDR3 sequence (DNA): TGCAGTGCTAGAGGGACGGCAGATACGCAGTATTTT.

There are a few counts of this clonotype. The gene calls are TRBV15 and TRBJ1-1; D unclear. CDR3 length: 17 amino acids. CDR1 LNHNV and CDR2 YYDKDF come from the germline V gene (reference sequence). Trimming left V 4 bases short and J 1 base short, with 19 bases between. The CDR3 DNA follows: TGTGCCACCAGCACTGACCGGGCTAGTGAAGCGAACACTGAAGCTTTCTTT. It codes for CATSTDRASEANTEAFF.

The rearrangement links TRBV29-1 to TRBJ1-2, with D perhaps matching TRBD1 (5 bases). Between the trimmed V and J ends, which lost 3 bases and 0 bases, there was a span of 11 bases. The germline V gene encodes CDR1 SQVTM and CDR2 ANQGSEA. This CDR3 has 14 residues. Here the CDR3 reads CSVDPGHTNYGYTF. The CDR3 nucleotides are TGCAGCGTTGACCCAGGACATACTAACTATGGCTACACCTTC.

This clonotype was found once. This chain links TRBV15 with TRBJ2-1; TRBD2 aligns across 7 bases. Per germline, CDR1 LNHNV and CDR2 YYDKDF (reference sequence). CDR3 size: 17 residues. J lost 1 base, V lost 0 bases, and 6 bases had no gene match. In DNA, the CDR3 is TGTGCCACCAGCAGAGACCCTCCGGGGGGATCCTACAATGAGCAGTTCTTC. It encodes CATSRDPPGGSYNEQFF. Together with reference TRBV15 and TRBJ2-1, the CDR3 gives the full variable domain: DAMVIQNPRYQVTQFGKPVTLSCSQTLNHNVMYWYQQKSSQAPKLLFHYYDKDFNNEADTPDNFQSRRPNTSFCFLDIRSPGLGDTAMYLCATSRDPPGGSYNEQFFGPGTRLTVL.

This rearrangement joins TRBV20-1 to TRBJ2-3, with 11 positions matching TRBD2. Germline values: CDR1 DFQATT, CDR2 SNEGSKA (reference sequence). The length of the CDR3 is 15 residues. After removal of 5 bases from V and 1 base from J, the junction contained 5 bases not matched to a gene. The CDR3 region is CSARRLAGRTDTQYF. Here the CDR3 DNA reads TGCAGTGCTCGAAGACTAGCGGGGCGCACAGATACGCAGTATTTT.

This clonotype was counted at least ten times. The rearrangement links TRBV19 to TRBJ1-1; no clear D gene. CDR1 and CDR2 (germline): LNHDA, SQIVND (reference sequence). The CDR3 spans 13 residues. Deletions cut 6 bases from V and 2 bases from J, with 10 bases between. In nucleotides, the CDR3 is TGTGCCAGTAGACGGGCCTCTAACACTGAAGCTTTCTTT. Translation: CASRRASNTEAFF.

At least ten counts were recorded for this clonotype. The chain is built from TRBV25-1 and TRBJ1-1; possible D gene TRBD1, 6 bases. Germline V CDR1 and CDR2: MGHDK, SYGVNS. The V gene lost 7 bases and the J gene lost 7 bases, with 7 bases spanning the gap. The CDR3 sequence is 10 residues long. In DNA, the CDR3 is TGTGCCAGCAAGGGGGGTGAAGCTTTCTTT. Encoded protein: CASKGGEAFF.

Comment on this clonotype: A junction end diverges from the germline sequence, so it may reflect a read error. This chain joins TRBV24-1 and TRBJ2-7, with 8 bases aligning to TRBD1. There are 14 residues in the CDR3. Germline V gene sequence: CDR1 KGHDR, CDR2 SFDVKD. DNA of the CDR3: TGTGCCAGCAGTTCGACAGGGGATTCCTACGAGCAGTACTTC. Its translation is CASSSTGDSYEQYF.

The CDR3 DNA is TGTGCCAGCAGGGACGGCTCCTACAATGAGCAGTTCTTC. Its protein is CASRDGSYNEQFF. The chain couples TRBV13 to TRBJ2-1; no firm D call. The CDR3 spans 13 residues. Trimming shortened V by 6 bases and J by 0 bases, and 6 bases separated the two germline ends. Germline CDR1 is PRHDT and CDR2 is FYEKMQ (reference sequence). The entire variable domain, with the rest obtained from reference TRBV13 and TRBJ2-1, is as follows: AAGVIQSPRHLIKEKRETATLKCYPIPRHDTVYWYQQGPGQDPQFLISFYEKMQSDKGSIPDRFSAQQFSDYHSELNMSSLELGDSALYFCASRDGSYNEQFFGPGTRLTVL.